This TCR beta chain was identified in a study of T cell responses to AZD1222 COVID-19 vaccine. Overall study findings and caveats: Spike-wide coverage was observed for vaccine-associated CD4 TCRs, with dominant responses at 160-218 and 743-854.

Investigators merged groups given second doses at roughly 4 or roughly 12 weeks. Profiling relied on immunoSEQ multiplex PCR, and the TCRdb table lists in-frame clones only, not all of them. The sample records some 99,000 clones, 70% to 85% being singletons. In the case of this clone: Its antigen is as yet unknown.

This CDR3 comprises 14 residues. The V segment lost 0 bases and the J segment 9 bases; nucleotides outside the gene matches: 0. Germline V CDR1 and CDR2: SGHRS, YFSETQ. Sample: peripheral blood, taken 28 days after the second AZD1222 dose. J is TRBJ2-1 and V is TRBV5-1; 13 bases map to TRBD2. The TCR sequence derives from an adult who received the AZD1222 COVID-19 vaccine. The CDR3 bases are TGCGCCAGCAGCTTGGGGACTAGCGGGGGTGAGCAGTTCTTC. This codes for CASSLGTSGGEQFF.